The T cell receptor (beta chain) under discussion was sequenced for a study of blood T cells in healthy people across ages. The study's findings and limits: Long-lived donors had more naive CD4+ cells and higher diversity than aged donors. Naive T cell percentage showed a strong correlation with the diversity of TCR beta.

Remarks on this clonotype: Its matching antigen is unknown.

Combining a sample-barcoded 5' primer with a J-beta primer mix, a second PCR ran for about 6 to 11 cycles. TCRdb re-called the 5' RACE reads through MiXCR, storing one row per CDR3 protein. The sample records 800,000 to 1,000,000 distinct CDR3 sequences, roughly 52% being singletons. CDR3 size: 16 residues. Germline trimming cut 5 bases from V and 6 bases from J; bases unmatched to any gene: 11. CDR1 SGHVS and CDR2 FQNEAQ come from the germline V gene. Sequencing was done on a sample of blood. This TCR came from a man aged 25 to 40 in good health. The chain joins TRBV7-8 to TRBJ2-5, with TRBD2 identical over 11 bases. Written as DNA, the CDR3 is TGTGCCAGCAGCCTTAGCGGGGGGGCAGATTTGAAGACCCAGTACTTC. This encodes CASSLSGGADLKTQYF.